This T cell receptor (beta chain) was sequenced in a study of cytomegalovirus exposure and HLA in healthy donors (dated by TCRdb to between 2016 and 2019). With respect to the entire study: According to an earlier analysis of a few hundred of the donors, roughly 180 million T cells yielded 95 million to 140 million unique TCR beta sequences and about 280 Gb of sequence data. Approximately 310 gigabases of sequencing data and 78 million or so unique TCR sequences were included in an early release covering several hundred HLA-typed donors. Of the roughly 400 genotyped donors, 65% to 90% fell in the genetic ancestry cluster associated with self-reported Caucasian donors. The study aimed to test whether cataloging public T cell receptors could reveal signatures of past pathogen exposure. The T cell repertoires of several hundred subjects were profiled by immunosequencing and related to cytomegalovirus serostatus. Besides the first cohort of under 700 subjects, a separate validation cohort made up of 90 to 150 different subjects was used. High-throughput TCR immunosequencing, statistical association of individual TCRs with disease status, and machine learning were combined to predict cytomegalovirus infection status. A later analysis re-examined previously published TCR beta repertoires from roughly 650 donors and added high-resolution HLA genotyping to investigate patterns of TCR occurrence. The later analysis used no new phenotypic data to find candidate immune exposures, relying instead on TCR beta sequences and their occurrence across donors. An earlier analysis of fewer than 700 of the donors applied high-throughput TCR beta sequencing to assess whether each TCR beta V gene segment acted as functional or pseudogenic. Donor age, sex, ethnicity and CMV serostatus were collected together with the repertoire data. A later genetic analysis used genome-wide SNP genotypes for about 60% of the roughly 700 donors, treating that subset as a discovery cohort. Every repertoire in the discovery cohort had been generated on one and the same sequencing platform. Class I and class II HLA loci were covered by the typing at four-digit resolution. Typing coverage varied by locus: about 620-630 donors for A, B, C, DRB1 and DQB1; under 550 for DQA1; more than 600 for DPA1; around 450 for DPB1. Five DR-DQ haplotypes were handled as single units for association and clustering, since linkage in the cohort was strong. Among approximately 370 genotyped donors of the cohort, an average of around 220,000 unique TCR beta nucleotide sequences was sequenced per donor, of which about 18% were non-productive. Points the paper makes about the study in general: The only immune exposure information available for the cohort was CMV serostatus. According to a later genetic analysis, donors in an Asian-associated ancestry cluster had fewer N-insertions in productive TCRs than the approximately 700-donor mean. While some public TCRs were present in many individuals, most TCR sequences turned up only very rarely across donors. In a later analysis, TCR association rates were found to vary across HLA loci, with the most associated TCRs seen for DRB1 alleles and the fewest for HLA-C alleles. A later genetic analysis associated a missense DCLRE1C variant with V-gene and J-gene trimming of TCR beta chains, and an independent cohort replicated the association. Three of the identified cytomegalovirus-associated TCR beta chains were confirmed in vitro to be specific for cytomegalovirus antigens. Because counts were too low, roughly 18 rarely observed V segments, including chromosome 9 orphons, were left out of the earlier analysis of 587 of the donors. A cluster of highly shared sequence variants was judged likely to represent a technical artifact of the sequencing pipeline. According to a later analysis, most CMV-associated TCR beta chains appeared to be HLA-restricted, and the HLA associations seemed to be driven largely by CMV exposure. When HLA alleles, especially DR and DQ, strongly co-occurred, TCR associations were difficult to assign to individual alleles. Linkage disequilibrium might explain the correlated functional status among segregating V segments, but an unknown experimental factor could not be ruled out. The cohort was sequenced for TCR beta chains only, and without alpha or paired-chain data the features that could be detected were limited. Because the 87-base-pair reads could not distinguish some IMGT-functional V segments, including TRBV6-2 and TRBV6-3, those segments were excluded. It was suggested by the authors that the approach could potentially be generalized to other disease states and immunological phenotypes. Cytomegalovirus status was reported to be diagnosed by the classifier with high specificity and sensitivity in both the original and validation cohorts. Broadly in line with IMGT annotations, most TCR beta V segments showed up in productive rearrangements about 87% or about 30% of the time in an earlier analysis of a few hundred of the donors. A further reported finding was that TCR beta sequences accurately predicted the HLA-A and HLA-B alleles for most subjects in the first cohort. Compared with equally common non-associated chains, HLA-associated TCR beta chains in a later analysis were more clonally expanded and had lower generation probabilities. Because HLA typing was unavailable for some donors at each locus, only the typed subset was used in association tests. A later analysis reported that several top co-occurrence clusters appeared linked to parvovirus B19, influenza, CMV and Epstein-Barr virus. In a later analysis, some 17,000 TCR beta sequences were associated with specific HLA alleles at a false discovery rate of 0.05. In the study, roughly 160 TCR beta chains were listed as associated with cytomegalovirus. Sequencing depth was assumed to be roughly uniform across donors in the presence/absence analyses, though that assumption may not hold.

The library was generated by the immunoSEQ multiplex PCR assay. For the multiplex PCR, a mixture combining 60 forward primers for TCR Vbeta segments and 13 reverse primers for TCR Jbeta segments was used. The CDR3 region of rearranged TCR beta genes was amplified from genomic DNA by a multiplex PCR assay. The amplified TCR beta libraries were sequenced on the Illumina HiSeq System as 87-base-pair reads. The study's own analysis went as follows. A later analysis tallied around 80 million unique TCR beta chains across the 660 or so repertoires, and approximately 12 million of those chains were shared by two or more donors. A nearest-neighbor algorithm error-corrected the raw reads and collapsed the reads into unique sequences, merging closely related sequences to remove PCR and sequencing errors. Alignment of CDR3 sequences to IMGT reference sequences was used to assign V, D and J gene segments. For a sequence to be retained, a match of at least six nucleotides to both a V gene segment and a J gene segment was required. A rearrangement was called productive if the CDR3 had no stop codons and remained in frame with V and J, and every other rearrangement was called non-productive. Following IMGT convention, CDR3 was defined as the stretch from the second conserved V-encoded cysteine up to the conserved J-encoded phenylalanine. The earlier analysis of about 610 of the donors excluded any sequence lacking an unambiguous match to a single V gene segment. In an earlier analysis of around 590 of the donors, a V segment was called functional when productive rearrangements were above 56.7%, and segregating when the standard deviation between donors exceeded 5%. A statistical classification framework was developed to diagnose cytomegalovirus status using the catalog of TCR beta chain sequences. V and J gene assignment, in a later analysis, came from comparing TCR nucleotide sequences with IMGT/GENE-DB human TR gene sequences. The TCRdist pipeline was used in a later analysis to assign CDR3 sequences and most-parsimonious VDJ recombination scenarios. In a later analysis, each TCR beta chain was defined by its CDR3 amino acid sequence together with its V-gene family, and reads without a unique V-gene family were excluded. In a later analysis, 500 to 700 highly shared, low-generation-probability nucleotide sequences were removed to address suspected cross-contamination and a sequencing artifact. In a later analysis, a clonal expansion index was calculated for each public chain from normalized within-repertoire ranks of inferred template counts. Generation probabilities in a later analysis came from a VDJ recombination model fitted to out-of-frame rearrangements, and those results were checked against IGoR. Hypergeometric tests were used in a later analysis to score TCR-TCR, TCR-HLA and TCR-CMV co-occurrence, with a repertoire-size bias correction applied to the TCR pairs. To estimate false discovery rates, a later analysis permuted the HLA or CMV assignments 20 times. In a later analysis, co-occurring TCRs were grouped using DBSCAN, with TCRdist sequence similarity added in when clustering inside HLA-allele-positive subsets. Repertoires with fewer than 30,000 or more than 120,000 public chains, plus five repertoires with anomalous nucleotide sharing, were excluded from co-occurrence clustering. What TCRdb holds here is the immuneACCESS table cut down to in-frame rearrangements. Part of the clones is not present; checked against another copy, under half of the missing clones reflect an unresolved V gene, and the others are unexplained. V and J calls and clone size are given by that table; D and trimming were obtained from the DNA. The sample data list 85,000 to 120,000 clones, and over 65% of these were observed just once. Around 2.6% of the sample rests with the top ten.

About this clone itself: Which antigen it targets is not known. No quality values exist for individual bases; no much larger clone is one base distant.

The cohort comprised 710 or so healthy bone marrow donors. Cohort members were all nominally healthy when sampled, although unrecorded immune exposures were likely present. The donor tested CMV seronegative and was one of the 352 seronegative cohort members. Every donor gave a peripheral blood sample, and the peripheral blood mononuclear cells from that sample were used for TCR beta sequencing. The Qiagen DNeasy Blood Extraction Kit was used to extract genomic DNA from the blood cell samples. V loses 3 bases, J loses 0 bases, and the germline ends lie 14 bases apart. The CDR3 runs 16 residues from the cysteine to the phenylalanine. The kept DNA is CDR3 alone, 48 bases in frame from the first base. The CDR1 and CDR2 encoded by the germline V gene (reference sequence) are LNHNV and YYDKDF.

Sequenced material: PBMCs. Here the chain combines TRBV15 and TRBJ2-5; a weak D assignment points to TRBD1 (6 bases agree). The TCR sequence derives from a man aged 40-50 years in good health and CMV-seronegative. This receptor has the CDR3 CATSRGLGGHQETQYF. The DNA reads TGTGCCACCAGCAGGGGGTTAGGGGGTCACCAAGAGACCCAGTACTTC. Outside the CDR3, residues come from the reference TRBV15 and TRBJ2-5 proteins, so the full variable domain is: DAMVIQNPRYQVTQFGKPVTLSCSQTLNHNVMYWYQQKSSQAPKLLFHYYDKDFNNEADTPDNFQSRRPNTSFCFLDIRSPGLGDTAMYLCATSRGLGGHQETQYFGPGTRLLVL.